What follows describes a single T cell receptor (beta chain). This entry comes from a study of blood T cell repertoires in COVID-19. Background on the study: Samples of COVID-19 (acute and convalescent) were obtained from the United States, Italy and Spain.

Per the authors' pipeline: For nucleated cells, counts were estimated from reference gene primer amplification. TCRdb keeps only in-frame clones here, not all; method: immunoSEQ multiplex PCR. V, J and clone size derive from that table, while D and trimming were established from the DNA sequence. The sample records roughly 38,000 clones, about three quarters being singletons. One Seattle source followed patients from active infection through their disease course. Sequencing was performed on peripheral blood. This clonotype originated in a man between 65 and 80 years old with COVID-19, enrolled during active disease.

The CDR3 DNA reads TGTGCCAGTAGTTTCGGACAGGGGAATTCACCCCTCCACTTT. This translates into CASSFGQGNSPLHF. The genes are TRBV19 and TRBJ1-6; 9 bases fit TRBD1. CDR3 size: 14 residues. CDR1 and CDR2 from the germline V gene are LNHDA and SQIVND (reference sequence). The ends lost 5 bases at V and 7 bases at J; junction bases unmatched: 3.